This T cell receptor beta chain was recovered during a study of early T cells in non-severe SARS-CoV-2 infection. Using its own MiXCR run on the 5' RACE reads, TCRdb lists one record per CDR3 protein. The table records about 43,000 distinct CDR3 sequences, about 11% of them present only once. The CDR3 consists of 15 residues. Trimming at V came to 6 bases and at J to 7 bases, leaving 12 bases not matched to a gene. This clonotype was counted ten times or more. The TCR sequence derives from an adult who was a healthcare worker with PCR-confirmed SARS-CoV-2 infection or an uninfected control (not recorded which). Sequencing input: whole blood. The rearrangement uses TRBV12-3 or TRBV12-4 and TRBJ1-2; 9 nucleotides match TRBD1. The CDR3: CASRSAGTGIFGYTF. The CDR3 coding sequence is TGTGCCAGCAGGTCAGCCGGGACAGGGATTTTTGGCTACACCTTC.